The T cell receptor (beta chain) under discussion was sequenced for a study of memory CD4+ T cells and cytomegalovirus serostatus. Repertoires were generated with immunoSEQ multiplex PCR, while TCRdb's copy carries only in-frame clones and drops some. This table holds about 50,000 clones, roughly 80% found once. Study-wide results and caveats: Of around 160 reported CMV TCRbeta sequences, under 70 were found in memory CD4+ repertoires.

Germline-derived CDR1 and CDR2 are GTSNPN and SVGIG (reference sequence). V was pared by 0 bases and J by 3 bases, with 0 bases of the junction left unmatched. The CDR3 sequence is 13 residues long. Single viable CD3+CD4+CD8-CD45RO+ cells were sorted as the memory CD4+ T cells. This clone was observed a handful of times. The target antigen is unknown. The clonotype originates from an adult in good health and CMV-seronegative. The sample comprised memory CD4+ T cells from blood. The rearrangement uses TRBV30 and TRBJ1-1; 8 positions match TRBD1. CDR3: CAWSVRGHTEAFF. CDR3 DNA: TGTGCCTGGAGTGTCAGGGGGCACACTGAAGCTTTCTTT.